Listed here is a single T cell receptor (beta chain). The germline CDR1 and CDR2 sequences are LGHNA and YSLEER. Trimming removed 0 bases from V and 3 bases from J, with 10 bases in between. This CDR3 comprises 15 residues. As processed by the authors: Using reference gene primer amplification, nucleated cell counts were estimated. Sequencing used immunoSEQ multiplex PCR; TCRdb keeps in-frame clones, though not all of them. V and J calls and clone size come straight from that table; D and trimming were deduced from the DNA. The sample has approximately 190,000 clones, 75% to 90% seen once. This specimen belongs to a study of blood T cell repertoires in COVID-19. Study-level information: Sites across the United States, Italy and Spain contributed samples from acute and convalescent COVID-19. Nucleic acid was either cDNA or gDNA, and it came from T cells, B-cell-depleted T cells, or PBMCs.

The genes are TRBV4-3 and TRBJ2-3; D might be TRBD1 (6 bases). The sample comprised peripheral blood. The source of this sequence is a man in his 70s with active or convalescent COVID-19. CDR3 residues: CASSQDWGLTDTQYF. The CDR3 bases are TGCGCCAGCAGCCAAGATTGGGGGCTAACAGATACGCAGTATTTT.